This TCR beta chain was profiled in a study of OX40 agonist ivuxolimab in advanced cancers. Overall study: Allowance was made for prior anti-PD-1, anti-PD-L1 or anti-CTLA-4 therapy, and roughly 40% had some.

This CDR3 contains 13 residues. The germline gives CDR1 SQVTM, CDR2 ANQGSEA. The junction had 6 bases not matched to a gene; V was cut back by 7 bases and J by 1 base. Sequencing used immunoSEQ multiplex PCR; TCRdb keeps in-frame clones, though not all of them. There are nearly 80,000 clones in the sample; 84% occur only once, and 20% to 25% lies in the top ten. This chain uses TRBV29-1 with TRBJ1-1; 7 bases are a match to TRBD1. This TCR came from an adult with an advanced solid tumor such as melanoma, head and neck, liver or kidney cancer. The specimen was CD4+ or CD8+ T cells sorted from blood, collected in a trial of the OX40 agonist ivuxolimab. DNA for the CDR3: TGCAGCGGCTCCGGGACAGCGAACACTGAAGCTTTCTTT. Its protein product is CSGSGTANTEAFF.